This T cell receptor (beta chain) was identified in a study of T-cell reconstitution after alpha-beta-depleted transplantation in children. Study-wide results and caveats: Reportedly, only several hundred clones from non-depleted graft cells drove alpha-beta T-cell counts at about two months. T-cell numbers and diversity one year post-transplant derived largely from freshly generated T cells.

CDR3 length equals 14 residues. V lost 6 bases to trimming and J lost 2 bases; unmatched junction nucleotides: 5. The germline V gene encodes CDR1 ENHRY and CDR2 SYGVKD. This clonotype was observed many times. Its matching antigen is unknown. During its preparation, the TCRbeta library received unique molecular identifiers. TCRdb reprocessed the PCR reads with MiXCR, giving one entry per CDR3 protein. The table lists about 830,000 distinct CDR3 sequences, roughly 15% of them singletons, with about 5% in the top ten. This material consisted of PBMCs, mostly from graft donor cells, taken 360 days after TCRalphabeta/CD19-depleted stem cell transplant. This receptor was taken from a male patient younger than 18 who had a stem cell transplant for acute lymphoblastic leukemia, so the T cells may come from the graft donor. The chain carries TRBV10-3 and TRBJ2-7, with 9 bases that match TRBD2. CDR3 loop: CAIRDSGSTYEQYF. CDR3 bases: TGTGCCATCAGAGATAGCGGGAGTACCTACGAGCAGTACTTC.